Below, 15 T cell receptor beta chains from the same sample are listed, as sequenced in a study of blood T cells in healthy people across ages. PCR was performed a second time for roughly 7 to 12 cycles using a sample-barcoded 5' primer and a J-beta primer mix. TCRdb fed the 5' RACE reads into MiXCR, producing one record per CDR3 protein. The profile shows around 2 million distinct CDR3 sequences, more than 35% of them singletons. Material: blood. All receptors derive from a human donor in good health.

Ten or more counts support this clonotype. The CDR3 DNA sequence: TGTGCCAGCAGCTTGGACGGGCCCTACGAGCAGTACTTC. As protein: CASSLDGPYEQYF. This chain joins TRBV11-2 and TRBJ2-7, with D unclear. CDR1 is SGHAT and CDR2 is FQNNGV in the germline V gene. This CDR3 comprises 13 residues. Trimming took 3 bases from V and 2 from J, leaving 8 bases between them.

This clonotype was seen a few times. V gene TRBV5-5 combines with J gene TRBJ2-5; no reliable D call. Germline V gene data show CDR1 as SGHKS and CDR2 as YYEKEE (reference sequence). The V end lost 1 base, the J end lost 4 bases, and 11 bases lay between the germline ends. The CDR3 loop spans 14 amino acids. The CDR3 sequence is CASSLRPQTETQYF. CDR3 sequence (DNA): TGTGCCAGCAGCTTGAGACCCCAAACAGAGACCCAGTACTTC.

The chain carries TRBV15 and TRBJ1-1; no definite D call. This CDR3 has 13 residues. The germline V and J ends were trimmed by 0 bases and 10 bases, with 12 bases remaining between them. CDR1 is LNHNV, CDR2 YYDKDF, per germline (reference sequence). The CDR3 bases are TGTGCCACCAGCAGAGATGTAGGTGAGGGAGCTTTCTTT. Its protein is CATSRDVGEGAFF.

The chain joins TRBV9 to TRBJ1-5; D unresolved. This CDR3 is built from 15 residues. The germline V and J ends were trimmed by 0 bases and 4 bases, with 11 bases remaining between them. Germline V lookup: CDR1 SGDLS, CDR2 YYNGEE. The CDR3 DNA reads TGTGCCAGCAGCGTAGATAACGGCTTAAATCAGCCCCAGCATTTT. Protein sequence: CASSVDNGLNQPQHF. The full variable domain, with the rest looked up from reference TRBV9 and TRBJ1-5, is DSGVTQTPKHLITATGQRVTLRCSPRSGDLSVYWYQQSLDQGLQFLIQYYNGEERAKGNILERFSAQQFPDLHSELNLSSLELGDSALYFCASSVDNGLNQPQHFGDGTRLSIL.

This sequence joins TRBV7-3 and TRBJ2-1; weak D call: TRBD2 (6 bases). With 4 bases removed from V and 1 base from J, the gap between germline ends came to 17 bases. This CDR3 is 17 amino acids long. CDR1 SGHTA and CDR2 FQGTGA come from the germline V gene. The DNA of the CDR3 is TGTGCCAGCAGCTATACTGGCGGGGTAAGGTCCTACAATGAGCAGTTCTTC. Its translation: CASSYTGGVRSYNEQFF.

Only a few counts were recorded for this clonotype. The rearrangement joins TRBV14 to TRBJ2-7; possible D gene TRBD1, 6 bases. The germline CDR1 and CDR2 sequences are SGHDN and FVKESK. CDR3 length: 18 residues. Trimming took 1 base from V and 6 from J, leaving 25 bases between them. CDR3 in DNA: TGTGCCAGCAGCCAAGTCCTCCCTAGACAGGACTCTCGACGCGAGCAGTACTTC. Its protein is CASSQVLPRQDSRREQYF.

The gene calls are TRBV10-3 and TRBJ2-7; D possibly matches TRBD1 or TRBD2 (5 bases each). The CDR3 is 13 residues long. Germline V gene lookup returns CDR1 ENHRY and CDR2 SYGVKD. The V gene lost 3 bases and the J gene lost 2 bases, with 8 bases spanning the gap. The CDR3 reads CAISDGAAYEQYF. The CDR3 DNA follows: TGTGCCATCAGTGACGGGGCGGCCTACGAGCAGTACTTC.

This sequence joins TRBV20-1 and TRBJ1-2; TRBD1 matches 8 bases. J was trimmed by 5 bases and V by 6 bases; bases with no gene match: 5. This CDR3 comprises 12 residues. The V gene's germline CDR1 is DFQATT and CDR2 SNEGSKA (reference sequence). This CDR3 reads CSARTGTYGYTF. Written as DNA, the CDR3 is TGCAGTGCCCGGACAGGGACTTATGGCTACACCTTC.

With regard to this clonotype: An end of the junction does not agree with germline; a read error may underlie this. The chain combines TRBV6-4 with TRBJ2-2; 10 bases agree with TRBD1. The CDR3 has 16 residues. Germline V gene data show CDR1 as MRHNA and CDR2 as SNTAGT. The CDR3 protein is CAGSDGTGANTGELFF. The CDR3, as DNA: TGTGCCGGCAGTGACGGGACAGGGGCGAACACCGGGGAGCTGTTTTTT.

J is TRBJ1-6 and V is TRBV6-2 or TRBV6-3; 7 nucleotides align to TRBD1. The germline CDR1 and CDR2 sequences are MNHEY and SVGEGT. With V trimmed by 7 bases and J by 7 bases, 7 bases remained unmatched. The CDR3 loop spans 14 amino acids. CDR3 sequence (DNA): TGTGCCAGCACCTTGACAGGGTCAAATTCACCCCTCCACTTT. It yields the protein CASTLTGSNSPLHF.

With regard to this clonotype: At one boundary the junction diverges from the germline segment, which might be a read error. The chain links TRBV4-2 to TRBJ2-7, with TRBD1 matching over 9 bases. CDR3 size: 15 residues. Germline CDR1 is LGHNA and CDR2 is YNFKEQ. CDR3 DNA sequence: TGTGACAGCAGCCAGCACTCGACAGGGGGCTACGAGCAGTACTTC. It is translated as CDSSQHSTGGYEQYF.

This clonotype was seen more than once but under ten times. V usage is TRBV6-1 and J usage is TRBJ2-7; no definite D call. Per the germline V gene, CDR1 is MNHNS and CDR2 is SASEGT. This CDR3 is built from 15 residues. Between the trimmed V and J ends, which lost 6 bases and 0 bases, there was a span of 15 bases. Here the CDR3 DNA reads TGTGCCAGCAGCCCATCGACATCCGTCTCCTACGAGCAGTACTTC. Translation: CASSPSTSVSYEQYF.

In this sample, this clonotype turned up a few times. The chain carries TRBV11-2 and TRBJ1-1; D unclear. Trimming removed 0 bases from V and 0 bases from J, with 5 bases in between. Germline assignment: CDR1 SGHAT and CDR2 FQNNGV. The CDR3 loop spans 14 amino acids. The CDR3 DNA sequence: TGTGCCAGCAGCTTAGACGCTGTGAACACTGAAGCTTTCTTT. Translated: CASSLDAVNTEAFF. The whole variable domain, remainder taken from reference TRBV11-2 and TRBJ1-1, is EAGVAQSPRYKIIEKRQSVAFWCNPISGHATLYWYQQILGQGPKLLIQFQNNGVVDDSQLPKDRFSAERLKGVDSTLKIQPAKLEDSAVYLCASSLDAVNTEAFFGQGTRLTVV.

This clonotype was seen more than once but under ten times. J is TRBJ2-6 and V is TRBV21-1; the table assigns TRBD1, which was not confirmed against the DNA. TRBV21-1 is a recognized pseudogene. This CDR3 is built from 20 residues. The CDR3 DNA reads TGTGCCAGCAGCCCCCGTGCCGCGAGGACAGGGGTCTCTGGGGCCAACGTCCTGACTTTC. This encodes CASSPRAARTGVSGANVLTF.

The chain couples TRBV7-2 to TRBJ1-5, with D unclear. Germline values: CDR1 SGHTA, CDR2 FQGNSA. Trimming took off 4 bases at V and 4 bases at J, with 11 bases between the two ends. This CDR3 spans 14 amino acids. The CDR3 loop is CASSSVITNQPQHF. The CDR3 nucleotides read TGTGCCAGCAGCTCGGTCATTACTAATCAGCCCCAGCATTTT.